These 21 T cell receptor beta chains were all obtained from the same sample, sequenced in a study of blood T cells in healthy people across ages. A second PCR, run for about 7 to 12 cycles, used a sample-barcoded 5' primer plus a J-beta primer mix. TCRdb redid the calling of the 5' RACE reads with MiXCR, one entry per CDR3 protein. The sample holds around 1.7 million distinct CDR3 sequences, about 30% seen once. Sequenced sample: blood. The receptor set was obtained from a woman aged 30 to 39 in good health.

This clonotype came up a few times. This chain joins TRBV7-6 and TRBJ2-2; 9 nucleotides agree with TRBD1. Germline V gene sequence: CDR1 SGHVS, CDR2 FNYEAQ. The CDR3 extends over 13 amino acids. V gave up 4 bases and J gave up 7 bases; unmatched junction bases: 1. The chain's CDR3 is CASSWGQGGELFF. DNA for the CDR3: TGTGCCAGCAGCTGGGGACAGGGCGGGGAGCTGTTTTTT.

A few counts support this clonotype. V gene TRBV6-1 combines with J gene TRBJ2-5; D is possibly TRBD1 or TRBD2 (5 bases each). V lost 7 bases and J 1 base, leaving 13 bases between the germline ends. The CDR3 extends over 14 amino acids. The germline CDR1 and CDR2 sequences are MNHNS and SASEGT. The CDR3 sequence is CASTRDGAQETQYF. CDR3 nucleotides: TGTGCCAGCACCCGGGACGGTGCCCAAGAGACCCAGTACTTC.

This clonotype was counted a few times. The chain uses TRBV11-2 and TRBJ2-3; D unclear. Germline CDR1 is SGHAT and CDR2 is FQNNGV. The CDR3 totals 13 residues. Between the trimmed V and J ends, which lost 0 bases and 8 bases, there was a span of 9 bases. The CDR3 is CASSLDPVATQYF. CDR3 in DNA: TGTGCCAGCAGCTTAGATCCGGTGGCTACGCAGTATTTT.

The chain recombines TRBV2 with TRBJ1-1, with D possibly being TRBD1 (5 bases). V was pared by 6 bases and J by 1 base, with 9 bases between. This CDR3 spans 13 amino acids. Germline loops: CDR1 SNHLY, CDR2 FYNNEI. Here the CDR3 DNA reads TGTGCCAGCAGGTTGGGGCGGAACACTGAAGCTTTCTTT. Protein sequence: CASRLGRNTEAFF.

This clonotype turned up a few times. The V gene is TRBV12-3 or TRBV12-4, the J gene TRBJ1-1; D possibly corresponds to TRBD1 (6 bases). CDR3 length: 13 residues. Trimming pared 6 bases from V and 11 bases from J, leaving 19 bases between. The CDR3 coding sequence is TGTGCCAGCAGGCCGACAGGTACCCCTCCCGCTTTCTTT. It translates to CASRPTGTPPAFF.

This clonotype was detected a few times. The rearrangement uses TRBV2 and TRBJ1-6, with D tentatively TRBD1 (5 bases). CDR1 and CDR2 (germline): SNHLY, FYNNEI. Trimming took off 0 bases at V and 8 bases at J, with 8 bases between the two ends. This CDR3 spans 14 amino acids. The CDR3: CASSEAGGYSPLHF. CDR3 nucleotides: TGTGCCAGCAGTGAAGCGGGGGGATATTCACCCCTCCACTTT.

This clonotype was picked up many times. The CDR3 loop is CSATTGTGSSYEQYF. DNA for the CDR3: TGCAGCGCCACGACCGGGACAGGGAGCTCCTACGAGCAGTACTTC. The chain carries TRBV29-1 and TRBJ2-7; 9 nucleotides line up with TRBD1. CDR3 length: 15 residues. Germline lookup yields CDR1 SQVTM and CDR2 ANQGSEA. J gave up 0 bases and V 7 bases, and 10 bases lay outside the gene matches.

V gene TRBV9 combines with J gene TRBJ2-6, with a possible D match to TRBD1 (7 bases). The CDR3 runs to 18 residues. The V end was cut by 0 bases, the J end by 3 bases, with 16 bases between. Germline CDR1 reads SGDLS; CDR2 reads YYNGEE. CDR3 loop: CASSVVAGGGFGANVLTF. CDR3 coding DNA: TGTGCCAGCAGCGTAGTTGCAGGGGGAGGCTTTGGGGCCAACGTCCTGACTTTC.

This chain joins TRBV5-1 and TRBJ2-1, with D possibly called TRBD1 or TRBD2 (7 bases each). V gave up 3 bases and J gave up 4 bases, with 17 bases separating them. The length of the CDR3 is 16 residues. Germline V CDR1 and CDR2: SGHRS, YFSETQ. The CDR3 reads CASSSAGGGIYNEQFF. As DNA, the CDR3 is TGCGCCAGCAGCTCAGCAGGGGGGGGGATATACAATGAGCAGTTCTTC. Full variable domain (outside the CDR3, taken from reference TRBV5-1 and TRBJ2-1): KAGVTQTPRYLIKTRGQQVTLSCSPISGHRSVSWYQQTPGQGLQFLFEYFSETQRNKGNFPGRFSGRQFSNSRSEMNVSTLELGDSALYLCASSSAGGGIYNEQFFGPGTRLTVL.

This clonotype was detected ten times or more. The chain recombines TRBV20-1 with TRBJ2-7; possibly TRBD2 for D (6 bases). Trimming took 0 bases from V and 2 from J, leaving 14 bases between them. The CDR3 is 15 residues long. Looked up from germline, CDR1 is DFQATT and CDR2 is SNEGSKA (reference sequence). CDR3 DNA: TGCAGTGCTAGAGATAGCGGATCCCCCCCCTACGAGCAGTACTTC. Protein product: CSARDSGSPPYEQYF.

The V and J genes are TRBV29-1 and TRBJ1-1; tentatively, D is TRBD1 (6 bases). Trimming stripped 3 bases from V and 7 bases from J, with 15 bases between. CDR3 size: 13 residues. The germline V gene has CDR1 SQVTM and CDR2 ANQGSEA. This chain's CDR3 is CSVELVRGGEAFF. CDR3 sequence (DNA): TGCAGCGTTGAGCTGGTCAGGGGTGGTGAAGCTTTCTTT.

The rearrangement links TRBV11-2 to TRBJ2-1, with TRBD2 matching over 8 bases. V trimming: 5 bases; J trimming: 6 bases; junction bases outside the gene matches: 9. Germline loops: CDR1 SGHAT, CDR2 FQNNGV. The CDR3 runs to 15 residues. The CDR3: CASSQTIGGVNEQFF. Here the CDR3 DNA reads TGTGCCAGCAGCCAGACTATCGGGGGGGTCAATGAGCAGTTCTTC.

The chain combines TRBV10-3 with TRBJ2-3; 12 positions agree with TRBD2. CDR3 length equals 15 residues. Germline CDR1 ENHRY, CDR2 SYGVKD. Trimming cost V 2 bases and J 4 bases; bases outside gene matches: 1. The CDR3 coding sequence is TGTGCCATCAGTGAGGCTAGCGGGGGGGCAGATACGCAGTATTTT. Translating it yields CAISEASGGADTQYF.

This clonotype was picked up a small number of times. The chain couples TRBV25-1 to TRBJ2-5; 11 nucleotides match TRBD2. The V gene end was trimmed by 5 bases and the J gene end by 1 base; junction bases not matched to a gene: 9. CDR1 and CDR2 (germline): MGHDK, SYGVNS. The CDR3 is 17 amino acids. CDR3: CASSRLAGTLAQETQYF. The CDR3 DNA sequence: TGTGCCAGCAGTAGACTAGCGGGGACGCTGGCCCAAGAGACCCAGTACTTC.

This chain links TRBV3-1 with TRBJ2-3; no definite D call. Trimming took off 5 bases at V and 5 bases at J, with 14 bases between the two ends. Germline V CDR1 and CDR2: LGHDT, YNNKEL (reference sequence). The CDR3 extends over 14 amino acids. The CDR3 loop reads CASSSTHRKDTQYF. Written as DNA, the CDR3 is TGTGCCAGCAGCTCGACCCACCGGAAAGATACGCAGTATTTT.

The CDR3 DNA reads as TGTGCCAGCAGCAGCAGCCGGGGGCTGGGGGCTGAAGCTTTCTTT. Translation gives CASSSSRGLGAEAFF. The chain joins TRBV7-2 to TRBJ1-1; D might be TRBD1 (6 bases). This CDR3 contains 15 residues. Trimming stripped 5 bases from V and 6 bases from J, with 19 bases between. Germline CDR1 reads SGHTA; CDR2 reads FQGNSA.

The rearrangement links TRBV7-2 to TRBJ2-3; D remains unclear. The V and J ends lost 1 base and 2 bases respectively, with 13 bases between them. The CDR3 length is 16 residues. CDR1 is SGHTA and CDR2 is FQGNSA in the germline V gene. CDR3 protein: CASSLVGRTYTDTQYF. The CDR3 region has the DNA TGTGCCAGCAGCTTAGTCGGCCGAACCTACACAGATACGCAGTATTTT.

The sample holds many counts of this clonotype. The rearrangement links TRBV20-1 to TRBJ2-7; 11 positions match TRBD1. Trimming cost V 2 bases and J 1 base; bases outside gene matches: 7. The germline gives CDR1 DFQATT, CDR2 SNEGSKA (reference sequence). This CDR3 is 16 amino acids long. The CDR3 is CSARKSGQGASYEQYF. CDR3 bases: TGCAGTGCTAGAAAATCCGGACAGGGGGCTTCCTACGAGCAGTACTTC.

V is TRBV12-3 or TRBV12-4 and J is TRBJ2-5; 13 bases are a match to TRBD2. CDR3 length: 16 residues. J gave up 5 bases and V 5 bases, and 8 bases lay outside the gene matches. In nucleotides, the CDR3 is TGTGCCAGCAGTAAGGGACTAGCGGGGAGTCGGGAGACCCAGTACTTC. Its translation is CASSKGLAGSRETQYF.

The chain is built from TRBV27 and TRBJ2-3; perhaps TRBD1 as D (6 bases). The CDR3 spans 17 residues. Germline loops: CDR1 MNHEY, CDR2 SMNVEV (reference sequence). Trimming cost V 5 bases and J 2 bases, with 20 bases left between them. CDR3 in DNA: TGTGCCAGCAGTCCCCTCTCCGTGGGGGCGCTCACAGATACGCAGTATTTT. Protein product: CASSPLSVGALTDTQYF.

This clonotype was picked up a small number of times. V and J are TRBV7-2 and TRBJ2-5, with D tentatively TRBD2 (5 bases). The J call may be faulty, since TRBJ2-7 better matches the DNA end. Germline V lookup: CDR1 SGHTA, CDR2 FQGNSA. The CDR3 is made up of 15 amino acids. In DNA form, the CDR3 reads TGTGCCAGCAGCTTACGGCTACGGGGAGCCTACGAGCAGTACTTC. It codes for CASSLRLRGAYEQYF.